This T cell receptor beta chain comes out of a study of PD-L1 blockade in urothelial cancer. Study overall: About 85% of the 29 patients were males with bladder-origin urothelial cancer. Chemotherapy regimens numbering 0 to 3 had been given to patients. A median blood sample held about 150,000 T cells and around 80,000 unique TCRs.

General study points: Pretreatment TCR clonality in blood, when below the median, was predictive of better survival.

As regards this clone: Its antigen remains unknown.

Libraries were prepared by immunoSEQ multiplex PCR; TCRdb keeps only in-frame clonotypes and omits some of them. This table has 40,000 to 45,000 clones, about 85% appearing once. The CDR3 is 16 residues long. The V gene end was trimmed by 5 bases and the J gene end by 8 bases; junction bases not matched to a gene: 9. Looked up from germline, CDR1 is SGHVS and CDR2 is FQNEAQ. As to time point: peripheral blood 6 weeks after treatment start. This sample comprised PBMCs, obtained around atezolizumab (anti-PD-L1) treatment. This chain uses TRBV7-8 with TRBJ2-1; 13 bases match TRBD2. This clonotype was sampled from a man in his 70s with urothelial cancer. The CDR3: CASSLRTSGSRDEQFF. In DNA form, the CDR3 reads TGTGCCAGCAGCCTCCGGACTAGCGGGAGTAGAGATGAGCAGTTCTTC. Drawing the rest from reference TRBV7-8 and TRBJ2-1, the complete variable domain is GAGVSQSPRYKVAKRGQDVALRCDPISGHVSLFWYQQALGQGPEFLTYFQNEAQLDKSGLPSDRFFAERPEGSVSTLKIQRTQQEDSAVYLCASSLRTSGSRDEQFFGPGTRLTVL.